This T cell receptor beta chain appears in the sequencing data of a study of long-term antiretroviral therapy in people with HIV. General observations from the study: Repertoire dominance by clones expanded before ART was seen at all time points. Even long-term ART left TRB diversity below transplant donor controls, despite gains.

Notes on this clone: Its antigen is unknown.

Samples were assayed with immunoSEQ v3.0 at survey level. The assay was immunoSEQ multiplex PCR, and TCRdb's table has in-frame clones only and misses some. In the table there are 20,000 to 25,000 clones, just under 85% of which are singletons. A minimum of one pre-ART and two post-ART PBMC samples existed for each donor. The content of samples before DNA extraction was roughly 0.95-10 million cryopreserved PBMC. Looked up from germline, CDR1 is LGHNT and CDR2 is FRNRAP. The J segment lost 8 bases and the V segment lost 7 bases, leaving 9 bases of the junction unmatched. The CDR3 is 14 residues long. The chain combines TRBV12-5 with TRBJ2-1; 9 bases agree with TRBD1. This sequence was found in a man in his late teens or twenties with HIV. The sequencing used unsorted PBMCs, collected roughly 4 years after starting antiretroviral therapy. The DNA for the CDR3 is TGTGCTAGTGTCGCGGACAGGGGAGACGATGAGCAGTTCTTC. It translates to CASVADRGDDEQFF.